This T cell receptor (beta chain) was identified in a study of PD-L1 blockade in urothelial cancer. Study-level information: Male sex and bladder-origin urothelial cancer were recorded for about 90% of the roughly 30 patients. Blood analysis occurred 3 weeks (second dose) and 6 weeks after treatment start.

The protocol was immunoSEQ multiplex PCR, while the TCRdb copy is restricted to in-frame clones and leaves out a portion. The sample holds around 70,000 clones, 84% seen once. The CDR3 has 15 amino acids. Germline loops: CDR1 SGHRS, CDR2 YFSETQ. V lost 0 bases and J lost 2, with 9 bases in between. Material: PBMCs, obtained around atezolizumab (anti-PD-L1) treatment. This TCR came from a man aged 70-80 years with urothelial cancer. The rearrangement links TRBV5-1 to TRBJ1-5; possibly TRBD1 for D (5 bases). CDR3 loop: CASSLGPGGNQPQHF. Written as DNA, the CDR3 is TGCGCCAGCAGCTTGGGCCCGGGGGGCAATCAGCCCCAGCATTTT. The full variable domain, in which reference TRBV5-1 and TRBJ1-5 provide the parts outside the CDR3, is KAGVTQTPRYLIKTRGQQVTLSCSPISGHRSVSWYQQTPGQGLQFLFEYFSETQRNKGNFPGRFSGRQFSNSRSEMNVSTLELGDSALYLCASSLGPGGNQPQHFGDGTRLSIL.